What follows describes a single T cell receptor (beta chain). The primer mix had 60 Vbeta and 13 Jbeta primers. The table came from immunoSEQ multiplex PCR; TCRdb's copy has only in-frame clones and leaves some out. The sample consists of some 100,000 clones, roughly 82% of them appearing once. The source of the sample is a study of cytomegalovirus exposure and HLA in healthy donors. CDR1 SEHNR and CDR2 FQNEAQ come from the germline V gene (reference sequence). Trimming took 3 bases from V and 4 from J; bases not matched to a gene: 9. The CDR3 sequence is 17 residues long. The sequencing input was PBMCs. This chain joins TRBV7-9 and TRBJ1-4, with TRBD1 identical over 9 bases. This receptor was identified in a woman aged 18 to 35 in good health and CMV-seronegative. CDR3 loop: CASSLLTGGLGNEKLFF. CDR3 in DNA: TGTGCCAGCAGCTTGCTCACAGGGGGCCTCGGTAATGAAAAACTGTTTTTT. The whole variable domain, filled in from reference TRBV7-9 and TRBJ1-4, reads DTGVSQNPRHKITKRGQNVTFRCDPISEHNRLYWYRQTLGQGPEFLTYFQNEAQLEKSRLLSDRFSAERPKGSFSTLEIQRTEQGDSAMYLCASSLLTGGLGNEKLFFGSGTQLSVL.